This TCR beta chain was sequenced in a study of CD8 T cells in ankylosing spondylitis. The TCR beta libraries were generated through quantitative 5'-RACE incorporating molecular barcodes. TCRdb processed the 5' RACE reads anew with MiXCR; each CDR3 protein has one entry. The table records approximately 440,000 distinct CDR3 sequences, 17% of them present only once. CDR3 size: 15 residues. With 6 bases clipped from V and 7 bases from J, the junction kept 14 bases outside the gene matches. Study outcomes and limitations: Several highly homologous variants made up a TCR beta motif, and this motif appeared characteristic of ankylosing spondylitis blood. Significant enrichment of disease-linked clones was reported in matched ankylosing spondylitis synovial fluid. Disease-linked clones were found to be CD8+ and relatively rare in peripheral blood. Some of these motif variants have turned up before, in reports on reactive arthritis synovial fluid and blood.

Of note for this clonotype: Its target is not known.

The chain uses TRBV12-3 or TRBV12-4 and TRBJ1-2, with 7 positions matching TRBD1. The origin of this receptor is a male donor with ankylosing spondylitis. Material: blood, either unsorted or a sorted T cell fraction (not recorded which). This CDR3 reads CASSNLTGQRSGYTF. The CDR3 nucleotides are TGTGCCAGCAGCAACCTGACAGGGCAACGGAGTGGCTACACCTTC.